This record covers a single T cell receptor beta chain. Its antigen remains undetermined. Per-base quality was not reported, and no clone a single base away is much larger than it. This entry belongs to a study of blood T cell repertoires in COVID-19 (dated by TCRdb to 2018 to 2021). With respect to the entire study: Samples covering the acute and convalescent phases of COVID-19 were provided by collaborators in the United States, Italy and Spain. The prospective study material was composed of cDNA or gDNA derived from T cells, B-cell-depleted T cells, or PBMCs. Where available, HLA class I and class II types were taken from metadata supplied by the sample provider and were not determined by assay-based typing. A freely available public database, intended as a resource for researchers studying the immune response to SARS-CoV-2, is where the repertoires were released. Samples came from the ongoing ImmuneRACE study (first 160 participants) plus 1,254 subjects from 6 global collaborators. Deeply sampled blood TCRbeta repertoires from subjects exposed to, actively infected with, or recovered from COVID-19 were included in the dataset. The sample metadata nearly always contained a de-identified subject ID, COVID-19 status, age in years and sex.

The immunoSEQ Assay, a bias-controlled multiplex PCR, was used to amplify TCRbeta CDR3 regions from genomic DNA. The original pipeline was this. The number of nucleated cells in each sample was estimated from the amplification of reference gene primers within the assay. To quantify the absolute abundance of each unique TCRbeta CDR3 rearrangement, sequence reads were collapsed and filtered. For each sample, productive Simpson clonality was calculated as the square root of Simpson's diversity index over productive rearrangements. TCRdb took this table from immuneACCESS and kept in-frame rearrangements with V and J called. Such tables lack part of the clones; where checked against another copy, unresolved V genes explain under half of the gap, and the rest is unexplained. Clone size and V and J calls were adopted from that table, with D and trimming inferred from the DNA. This sample lists around 300,000 clones; 87% were detected once. The ten largest clones capture about 6% of the sample.

Participants in the prospective study were aged about 18 to 100 years, lived in some 24 United States geographic areas, and enrolled through a virtual design. Cohort assignment in the prospective study relied on participant-reported clinical history from a screening survey and a study questionnaire. ImmuneRACE Cohort 3 recovered participants were defined by two consecutive negative NP/OP PCR tests, healthcare professional clearance, or symptom resolution. In the prospective study, mobile phlebotomists collected whole blood, serum and a nasopharyngeal or oropharyngeal swab from each participant. Over a 2-month period, participants in the prospective study had the option of providing additional blood draws and questionnaires. Blood samples from the prospective study were shipped frozen or at room temperature prior to DNA extraction. The investigation overall reported the following: The quantity of clinical and demographic metadata differed by source and by participant and was supplied without curation.

The source of this sequence is a woman between 40 and 50 years old who had recovered from COVID-19. The sequenced material came from PBMCs or T cells enriched from blood (not recorded which).

Here is the DNA: TGTGCCATCAGTGAGCCAGGACTAGCGGGATACTACGAGCAGTACTTC. It encodes CAISEPGLAGYYEQYF. This receptor chain uses TRBV10-3 and TRBJ2-7; 12 junctional bases match TRBD2. Trimming accounts for 2 bases at V and 3 bases at J, while the number of junction bases matched to no gene is 5. Measured from the cysteine to the phenylalanine, the CDR3 is 16 residues long. The retained sequence is limited to the CDR3, 48 bases, with the frame set at the first base. The germline V gene sets CDR1 to ENHRY and CDR2 to SYGVKD.